This TCR beta chain was found in a study of blood T cell repertoires in COVID-19. The ends lost 3 bases at V and 6 bases at J; junction bases unmatched: 8. Germline V lookup: CDR1 SGHVS, CDR2 FQNEAQ. This CDR3 has 15 amino acids. Measured with immunoSEQ multiplex PCR; TCRdb has only the in-frame clones, and not every one. The sample has around 70,000 clones, 79% seen once; the top ten hold roughly 29%. The TCR comes from a man in his 60s with active or convalescent COVID-19. Sequencing was performed on peripheral blood. This chain links TRBV7-8 with TRBJ1-5; 7 nucleotides align to TRBD1. The CDR3 loop reads CASSLRTGPPQPQHF. The CDR3 region has the DNA TGTGCCAGCAGCTTGAGGACAGGCCCTCCTCAGCCCCAGCATTTT.